Below, 5 T cell receptor beta chains from the same sample are listed, as sequenced in a study of cytomegalovirus exposure and HLA in healthy donors. This PCR relied on a set of 60 Vbeta primers and 13 Jbeta primers. Only in-frame clones appear in the TCRdb table, and some are missing; sequencing was by immunoSEQ multiplex PCR. The profile shows 150,000 or so clones, approximately 80% of them singletons. The sample comprised PBMCs. The receptors shown here come from a female donor in good health and CMV-seronegative.

This chain joins TRBV7-2 and TRBJ2-3; tentatively, D is TRBD1 (6 bases). Germline CDR1 reads SGHTA; CDR2 reads FQGNSA. The CDR3 is made up of 14 amino acids. Trimming shortened V by 4 bases and J by 6 bases, and 14 bases separated the two germline ends. The CDR3 is CASSSIQGWDTQYF. The DNA for the CDR3 is TGTGCCAGCAGCTCGATACAGGGTTGGGATACGCAGTATTTT.

CDR3 loop: CASVGTANYGYTF. CDR3 in DNA: TGTGCCAGCGTCGGGACAGCTAACTATGGCTACACCTTC. The chain joins TRBV18 to TRBJ1-2, with 7 positions matching TRBD1. This CDR3 is built from 13 residues. Trimming removed 8 bases from V and 0 bases from J; junction bases left unmatched: 3. Germline CDR1 KGHSH, CDR2 LQKENI.

The CDR3 here is CASSLKTGVGELFF. CDR3 sequence (DNA): TGTGCCAGCAGCTTAAAGACGGGAGTCGGGGAGCTGTTTTTT. The chain joins TRBV11-3 to TRBJ2-2; maybe TRBD2 (6 bases). Looked up from germline, CDR1 is SGHNT and CDR2 is YENEEA. This CDR3 has 14 amino acids. V lost 2 bases, J lost 7 bases, and 11 bases lay in between.

The genes are TRBV15 and TRBJ2-7, with TRBD2 matching 13 bases. Trimming cost V 1 base and J 5 bases; bases outside gene matches: 8. Germline V gene data show CDR1 as LNHNV and CDR2 as YYDKDF (reference sequence). The CDR3 covers 17 residues. In DNA form, the CDR3 reads TGTGCCACCAGCAGAGGACTTAGGACTAGCGGGAGTCACGAGCAGTACTTC. Protein: CATSRGLRTSGSHEQYF.

This clone was recorded only once. The rearrangement links TRBV4-1 to TRBJ1-5; D is unclear. V shed 3 bases and J shed 7 bases, with 16 bases lying between them. Germline loops: CDR1 MGHRA, CDR2 YSYEKL. The CDR3 is made up of 15 amino acids. The CDR3 region is CASSHKEAVDQPQHF. The CDR3 nucleotides are TGCGCCAGCAGCCATAAGGAGGCAGTTGACCAGCCCCAGCATTTT.